This T cell receptor beta chain came from a study of control samples from healthy donors and cancer patients. This clone was recorded a few times. Per germline, CDR1 SGHTA and CDR2 FQGNSA. V was pared by 4 bases and J by 6 bases, with 12 bases between. CDR3 length equals 13 residues. This table comes from immunoSEQ multiplex PCR, and its TCRdb copy is limited to in-frame clones, with some not included. The data show 65,000 to 70,000 clones, about 80% seen once. The rearrangement joins TRBV7-2 to TRBJ1-1; D is unclear. This clonotype was sampled from a woman aged 45 to 65 with lung cancer. Sequenced sample: PBMCs. The chain's CDR3 is CASSYPGSAEAFF. The CDR3 DNA reads as TGTGCCAGCAGCTATCCGGGGTCGGCTGAAGCTTTCTTT.